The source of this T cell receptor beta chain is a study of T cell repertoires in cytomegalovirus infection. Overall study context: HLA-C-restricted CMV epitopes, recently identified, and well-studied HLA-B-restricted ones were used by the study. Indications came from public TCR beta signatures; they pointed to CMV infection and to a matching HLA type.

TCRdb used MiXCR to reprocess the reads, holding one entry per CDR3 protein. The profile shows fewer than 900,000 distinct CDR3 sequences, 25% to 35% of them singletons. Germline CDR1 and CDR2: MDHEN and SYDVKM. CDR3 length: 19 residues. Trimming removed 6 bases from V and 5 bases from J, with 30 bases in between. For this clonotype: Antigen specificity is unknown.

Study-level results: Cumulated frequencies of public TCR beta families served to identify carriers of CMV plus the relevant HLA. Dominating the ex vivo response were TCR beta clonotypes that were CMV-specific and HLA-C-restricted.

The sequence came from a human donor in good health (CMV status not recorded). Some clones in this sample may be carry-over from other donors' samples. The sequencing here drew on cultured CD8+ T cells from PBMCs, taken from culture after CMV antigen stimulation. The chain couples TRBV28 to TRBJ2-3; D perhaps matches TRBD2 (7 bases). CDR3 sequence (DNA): TGTGCCAGCAGAACTTCCCGTCGCGGGGGCCCCTTACAACGAGATACGCAGTATTTT. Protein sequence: CASRTSRRGGPLQRDTQYF. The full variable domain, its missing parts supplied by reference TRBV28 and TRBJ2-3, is DVKVTQSSRYLVKRTGEKVFLECVQDMDHENMFWYRQDPGLGLRLIYFSYDVKMKEKGDIPEGYSVSREKKERFSLILESASTNQTSMYLCASRTSRRGGPLQRDTQYFGPGTRLTVL.